Reported below is one T cell receptor (beta chain). V lost 2 bases to trimming and J lost 6 bases, with 8 bases between them. Germline V gene lookup returns CDR1 MNHEY and CDR2 SMNVEV (reference sequence). This CDR3 is 13 amino acids long. The data were obtained in a study of cytotoxic CD8 clonotypes in ibrutinib-treated CLL. The targeted sequencing depth was 1 in 200,000 to 1 in 1 million T cells. TCRdb's copy holds only in-frame clones and misses some; the assay was immunoSEQ multiplex PCR. The data show tens of thousands of clones, 54% seen once. This receptor was obtained from a human donor with chronic lymphocytic leukemia. Sequences were derived from PBMCs, sampled at disease progression, from a patient treated with ibrutinib. The rearrangement uses TRBV27 and TRBJ2-1, with D unclear. The CDR3 nucleotides read TGTGCCAGCAGTTTACGCCCGGGCAATGAGCAGTTCTTC. Its protein product is CASSLRPGNEQFF.